There are a few counts of the clone carrying this T cell receptor beta chain. The CDR3 has 16 amino acids. Losses at the gene ends were 2 bases for V and 5 bases for J; bases not matched to a gene: 11. Germline loops: CDR1 GTSNPN, CDR2 SVGIG (reference sequence). Participant age was about 18 to 95 years, and participants resided in approximately 24 US areas. The sample originates from a study of blood T cell repertoires in COVID-19. On the study more broadly: Samples came from the United States, Italy and Spain, spanning acute and convalescent COVID-19.

Assay: immunoSEQ multiplex PCR; the TCRdb copy retains only in-frame clones and omits some. The sample includes 160,000 or so clones, approximately 86% seen only once; the top ten take 15% to 20%. The sequence came from a man aged 55-75 years who had recovered from COVID-19. Sequenced input: PBMCs or T cells enriched from blood (not recorded which). The chain couples TRBV30 to TRBJ2-2, with 7 bases that match TRBD2. CDR3 sequence: CAWSRFGQGGTGELFF. Here the CDR3 DNA reads TGTGCCTGGAGTAGATTCGGGCAGGGAGGGACCGGGGAGCTGTTTTTT.